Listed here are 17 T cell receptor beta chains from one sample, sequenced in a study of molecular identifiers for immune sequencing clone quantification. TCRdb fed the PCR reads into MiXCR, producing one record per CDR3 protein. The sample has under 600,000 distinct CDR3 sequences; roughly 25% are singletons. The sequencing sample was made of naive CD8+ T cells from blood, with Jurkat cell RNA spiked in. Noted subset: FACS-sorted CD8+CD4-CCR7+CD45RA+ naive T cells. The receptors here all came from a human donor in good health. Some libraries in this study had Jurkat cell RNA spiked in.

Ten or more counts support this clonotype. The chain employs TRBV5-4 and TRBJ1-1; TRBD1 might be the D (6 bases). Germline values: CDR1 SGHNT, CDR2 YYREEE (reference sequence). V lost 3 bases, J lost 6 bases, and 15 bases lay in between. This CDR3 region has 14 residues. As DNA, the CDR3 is TGTGCCAGCAGCTCCCGGGGGGGCGTTCCTGAAGCTTTCTTT. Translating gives CASSSRGGVPEAFF.

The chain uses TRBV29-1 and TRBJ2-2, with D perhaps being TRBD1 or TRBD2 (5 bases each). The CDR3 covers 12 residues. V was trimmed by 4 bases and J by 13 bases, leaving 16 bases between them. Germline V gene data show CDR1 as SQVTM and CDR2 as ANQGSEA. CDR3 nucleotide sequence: TGCAGCGTTGCCCCCCGCGCCGGGACGCTGTTTTTT. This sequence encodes CSVAPRAGTLFF.

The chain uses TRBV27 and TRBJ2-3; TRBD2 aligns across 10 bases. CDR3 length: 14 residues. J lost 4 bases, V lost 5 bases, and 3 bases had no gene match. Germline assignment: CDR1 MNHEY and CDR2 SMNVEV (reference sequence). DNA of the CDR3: TGTGCCAGCAGTGGGCTAGCGGGAGCAGATACGCAGTATTTT. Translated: CASSGLAGADTQYF.

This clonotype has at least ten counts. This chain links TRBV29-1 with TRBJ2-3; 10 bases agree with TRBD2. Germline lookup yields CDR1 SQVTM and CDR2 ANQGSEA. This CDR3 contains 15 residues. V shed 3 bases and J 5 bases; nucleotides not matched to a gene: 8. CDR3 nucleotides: TGCAGCGTTGATGTCCTAGCGGGAGAGGGAGATACGCAGTATTTT. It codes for CSVDVLAGEGDTQYF.

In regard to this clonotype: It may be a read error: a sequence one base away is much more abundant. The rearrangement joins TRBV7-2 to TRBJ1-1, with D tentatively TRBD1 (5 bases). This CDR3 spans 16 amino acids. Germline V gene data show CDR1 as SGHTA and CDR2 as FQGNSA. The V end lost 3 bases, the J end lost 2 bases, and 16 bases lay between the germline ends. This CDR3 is CASSLGLANPNTEAFF. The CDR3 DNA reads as TGTGCCAGCAGCTTGGGGCTTGCGAATCCAAACACTGAAGCTTTCTTT.

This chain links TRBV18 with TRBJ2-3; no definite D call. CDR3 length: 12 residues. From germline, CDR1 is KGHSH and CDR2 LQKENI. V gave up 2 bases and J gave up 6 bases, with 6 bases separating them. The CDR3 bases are TGTGCCAGCTCACCAGCGGAGGATACGCAGTATTTT. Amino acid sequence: CASSPAEDTQYF.

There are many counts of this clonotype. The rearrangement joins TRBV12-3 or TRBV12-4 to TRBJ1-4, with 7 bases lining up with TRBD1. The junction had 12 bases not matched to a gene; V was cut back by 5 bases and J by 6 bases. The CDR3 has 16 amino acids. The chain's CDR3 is CASSISIGTVYEKLFF. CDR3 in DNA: TGTGCCAGCAGTATCTCCATAGGGACAGTCTATGAAAAACTGTTTTTT.

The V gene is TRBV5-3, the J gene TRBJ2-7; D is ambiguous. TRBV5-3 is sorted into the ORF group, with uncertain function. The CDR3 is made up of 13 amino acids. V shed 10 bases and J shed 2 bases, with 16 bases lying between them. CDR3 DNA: TGTGCCCGCAGCTTGGAGCCGCCCTACGAGCAGTACTTC. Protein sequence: CARSLEPPYEQYF.

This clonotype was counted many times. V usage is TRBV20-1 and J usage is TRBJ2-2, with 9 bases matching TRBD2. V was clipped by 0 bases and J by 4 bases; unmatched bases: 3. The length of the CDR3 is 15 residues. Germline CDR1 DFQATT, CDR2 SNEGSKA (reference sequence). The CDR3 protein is CSAREVAGVTGELFF. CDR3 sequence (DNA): TGCAGTGCTAGAGAGGTAGCGGGAGTCACCGGGGAGCTGTTTTTT.

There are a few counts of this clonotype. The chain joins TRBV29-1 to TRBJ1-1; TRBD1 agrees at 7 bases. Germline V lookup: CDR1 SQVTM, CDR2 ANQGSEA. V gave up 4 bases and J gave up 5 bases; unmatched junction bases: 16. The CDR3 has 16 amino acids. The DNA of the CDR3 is TGCAGCGTTGGACCCACAGGGGCGTGGAAGGTGACTGAAGCTTTCTTT. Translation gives CSVGPTGAWKVTEAFF.

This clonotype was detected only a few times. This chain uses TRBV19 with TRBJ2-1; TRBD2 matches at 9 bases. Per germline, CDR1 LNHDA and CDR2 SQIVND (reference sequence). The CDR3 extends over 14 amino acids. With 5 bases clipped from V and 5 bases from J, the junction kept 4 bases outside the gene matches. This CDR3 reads CASSLVAGDNEQFF. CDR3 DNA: TGTGCCAGTAGTTTAGTAGCGGGGGACAATGAGCAGTTCTTC.

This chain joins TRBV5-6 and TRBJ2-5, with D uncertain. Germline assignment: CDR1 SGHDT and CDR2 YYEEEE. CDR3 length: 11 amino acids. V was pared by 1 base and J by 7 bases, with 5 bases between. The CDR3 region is CASSLMGTQYF. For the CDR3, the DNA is TGTGCCAGCAGCTTGATGGGGACCCAGTACTTC.

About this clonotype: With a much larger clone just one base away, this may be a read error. The CDR3 DNA is TGTGCCACCTGGCGCGCGGGGGACAACGAGCAGCACTTC. Amino acids: CATWRAGDNEQHF. The chain employs TRBV10-3 and TRBJ2-7; TRBD2 is a possible D gene (7 bases). The CDR3 is 13 amino acids. Germline CDR1 reads ENHRY; CDR2 reads SYGVKD.

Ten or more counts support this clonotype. CDR3 nucleotide sequence: TGCAGTGCCCGGGGGGACGTCTCCTACGAGCAGTACTTC. As protein: CSARGDVSYEQYF. The chain recombines TRBV20-1 with TRBJ2-7, with 7 nucleotides matching TRBD2. Germline V gene sequence: CDR1 DFQATT, CDR2 SNEGSKA (reference sequence). The CDR3 totals 13 residues. Trimming cost V 6 bases and J 0 bases; bases outside gene matches: 5.

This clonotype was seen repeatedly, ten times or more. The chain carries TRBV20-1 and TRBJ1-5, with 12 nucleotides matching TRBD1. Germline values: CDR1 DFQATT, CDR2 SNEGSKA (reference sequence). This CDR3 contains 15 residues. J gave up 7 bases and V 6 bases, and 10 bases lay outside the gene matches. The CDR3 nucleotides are TGCAGTGCCAAAATCCGGGACAGGGGGCACCAGCCCCAGCATTTT. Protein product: CSAKIRDRGHQPQHF.

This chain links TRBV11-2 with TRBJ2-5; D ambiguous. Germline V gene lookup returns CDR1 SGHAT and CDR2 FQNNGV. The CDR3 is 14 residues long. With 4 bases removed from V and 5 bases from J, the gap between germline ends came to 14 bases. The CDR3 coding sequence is TGTGCCAGCAGCTCCACAGTGGCCCGGGAGACCCAGTACTTC. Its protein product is CASSSTVARETQYF.

The CDR3 spells CASSRVGQWNEKLFF. CDR3 DNA sequence: TGTGCCAGCAGTCGAGTGGGACAGTGGAATGAAAAACTGTTTTTT. The chain joins TRBV27 to TRBJ1-4; 7 bases are a match to TRBD1. Germline CDR1 is MNHEY and CDR2 is SMNVEV (reference sequence). The CDR3 runs to 15 residues. J gave up 5 bases and V 5 bases, and 8 bases lay outside the gene matches.